The 3 T cell receptor beta chains below all came from one sample that was sequenced in a study of blood T cell repertoires in COVID-19 (TCRdb year 2020). The receptor library was made with the immunoSEQ multiplex PCR assay. Held by TCRdb, this immuneACCESS table contains in-frame sequences only and omits some clones. Under half of the omission traces to an unresolved V gene where checked; the cause of the rest is unknown. Across this sample there are more than 65,000 clones, with approximately 82% seen only once. Around 10% of the sample is in the top ten clones. Material for sequencing was peripheral blood. Source of these receptors: a woman of 80 years or more with acute or convalescent COVID-19.

The J gene is TRBJ2-5, the V gene TRBV7-2; 16 bases match TRBD2. The CDR3 is made up of 17 amino acids. Germline assignment: CDR1 SGHTA and CDR2 FQGNSA. V lost 5 bases, J lost 4 bases, and 7 bases stayed unmatched. The CDR3 protein is CASSKGLAGGNRETQYF. The CDR3 region has the DNA TGTGCCAGCAGCAAGGGACTAGCGGGGGGGAACCGAGAGACCCAGTACTTC.

The chain is built from TRBV5-6 and TRBJ2-5, with D tentatively TRBD2 (5 bases). Per the germline V gene, CDR1 is SGHDT and CDR2 is YYEEEE. Between the trimmed V and J ends, which lost 2 bases and 5 bases, there was a span of 10 bases. CDR3 length: 13 amino acids. CDR3 coding DNA: TGTGCCAGCAGCTTTCGGGGAGCGGAGACCCAGTACTTC. Translating it yields CASSFRGAETQYF.

The chain combines TRBV29-1 with TRBJ2-6; the D is unclear. Trimming pared 4 bases from V and 1 base from J, leaving 8 bases between. The CDR3 covers 14 residues. Germline assignment: CDR1 SQVTM and CDR2 ANQGSEA. As DNA, the CDR3 is TGCAGCGTTGCAGAGAGGTCTGGGGCCAACGTCCTGACTTTC. Translation gives CSVAERSGANVLTF.